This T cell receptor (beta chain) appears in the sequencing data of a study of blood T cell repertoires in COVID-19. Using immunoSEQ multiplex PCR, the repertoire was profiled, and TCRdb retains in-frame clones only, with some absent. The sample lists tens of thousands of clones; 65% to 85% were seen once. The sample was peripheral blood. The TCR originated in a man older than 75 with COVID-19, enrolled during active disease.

As DNA, the CDR3 is TGTGCCACCAGTGATTTGACAGGGGTAATGCATGGCTACACCTTC. Protein sequence: CATSDLTGVMHGYTF. The chain carries TRBV24-1 and TRBJ1-2, with 7 bases aligning to TRBD1. This CDR3 contains 15 residues. Per germline, CDR1 KGHDR and CDR2 SFDVKD. The V gene end was trimmed by 0 bases and the J gene end by 6 bases; junction bases not matched to a gene: 6.